This T cell receptor beta chain was sequenced for a study of OX40 agonist ivuxolimab in advanced cancers. Study background: Given to patients was ivuxolimab, an agonistic anti-OX40 (CD134) antibody. One patient with hepatocellular carcinoma and two with cutaneous melanoma, three in all, had partial responses. Every patient in dose escalation had hepatocellular carcinoma, melanoma, renal cell or head and neck cancer. Study results and limitations: CD8+ T cells were the subset that, on average, had more expanded clones than CD4+.

Details on this clone: Its target is not known.

The V end was cut by 7 bases, the J end by 0 bases, with 13 bases between. The CDR3 totals 16 residues. The germline CDR1 and CDR2 sequences are SNHLY and FYNNEI. Clones were read by immunoSEQ multiplex PCR, and TCRdb kept only the in-frame ones, dropping some. The sample contains around 60,000 clones, approximately 89% of which appear only once. The sequence came from an adult with an advanced solid tumor such as melanoma, head and neck, liver or kidney cancer. The specimen was CD4+ or CD8+ T cells sorted from blood, collected in a trial of the OX40 agonist ivuxolimab. The chain recombines TRBV2 with TRBJ2-6; no clear D. The chain's CDR3 is CASTRSGNSGANVLTF. In DNA form, the CDR3 reads TGTGCCAGCACTCGATCCGGCAACTCTGGGGCCAACGTCCTGACTTTC.